This T cell receptor beta chain originates from a study of T cells expressing NK-cell markers. From the 5' RACE reads, TCRdb lists one entry per CDR3 protein and no DNA. The sample shows 300,000 to 450,000 distinct CDR3 sequences, and 5.2% sits with its ten largest clones. The CDR3 runs to 16 residues. Per the germline V gene, CDR1 is DFQATT and CDR2 is SNEGSKA (reference sequence). The sequenced material came from blood T cells: a sorted CD56 or NKG2C T cell subset, CD4+ or CD8+ T cells, or bulk PBMC T cells (not recorded which). The receptor's source is a man aged 18 to 70 in good health. This sequence joins TRBV20-1 and TRBJ2-1; TCRdb picks TRBD2, but there is no DNA to check that call. CDR3 sequence: CSARGVIAGGRSEQFF.